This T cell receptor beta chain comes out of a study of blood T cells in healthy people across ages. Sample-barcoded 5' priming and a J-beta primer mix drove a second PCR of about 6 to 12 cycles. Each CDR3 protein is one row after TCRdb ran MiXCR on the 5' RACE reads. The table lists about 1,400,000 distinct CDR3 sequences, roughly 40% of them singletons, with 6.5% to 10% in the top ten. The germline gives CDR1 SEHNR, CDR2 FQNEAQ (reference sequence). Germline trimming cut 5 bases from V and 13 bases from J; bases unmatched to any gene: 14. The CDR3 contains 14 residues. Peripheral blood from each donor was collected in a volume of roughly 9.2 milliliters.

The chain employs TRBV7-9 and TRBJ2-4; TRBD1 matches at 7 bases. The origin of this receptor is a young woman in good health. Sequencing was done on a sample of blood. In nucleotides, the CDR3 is TGTGCCAGCAGCCCCCGGGACAGACTACGTGAGCAGTACTTC. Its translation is CASSPRDRLREQYF. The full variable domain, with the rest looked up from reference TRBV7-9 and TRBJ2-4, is DTGVSQNPRHKITKRGQNVTFRCDPISEHNRLYWYRQTLGQGPEFLTYFQNEAQLEKSRLLSDRFSAERPKGSFSTLEIQRTEQGDSAMYLCASSPRDRLREQYFGAGTRLSVL.